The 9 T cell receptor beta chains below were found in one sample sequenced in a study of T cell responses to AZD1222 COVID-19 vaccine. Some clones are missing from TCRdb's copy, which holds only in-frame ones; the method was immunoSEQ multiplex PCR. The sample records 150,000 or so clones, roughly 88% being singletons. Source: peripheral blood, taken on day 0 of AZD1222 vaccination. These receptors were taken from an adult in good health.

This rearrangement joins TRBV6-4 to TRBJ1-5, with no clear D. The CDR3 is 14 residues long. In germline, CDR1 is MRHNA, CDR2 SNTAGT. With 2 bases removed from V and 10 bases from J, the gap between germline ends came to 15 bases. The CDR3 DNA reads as TGTGCCAGCAGTGACCCACGGGCGAATGGCCCCCAGCATTTT. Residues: CASSDPRANGPQHF.

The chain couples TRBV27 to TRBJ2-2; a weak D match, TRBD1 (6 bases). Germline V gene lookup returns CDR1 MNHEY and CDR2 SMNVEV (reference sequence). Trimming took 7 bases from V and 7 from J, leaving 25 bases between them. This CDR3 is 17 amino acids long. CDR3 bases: TGTGCCAGCAATACAGGGCAAACAGGGAGATTGGGCGGGGAGCTGTTTTTT. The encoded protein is CASNTGQTGRLGGELFF.

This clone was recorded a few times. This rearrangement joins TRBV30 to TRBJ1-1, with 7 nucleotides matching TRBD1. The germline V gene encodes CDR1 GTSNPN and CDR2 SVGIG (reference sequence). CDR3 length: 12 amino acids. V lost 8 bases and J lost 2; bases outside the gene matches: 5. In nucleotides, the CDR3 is TGTGCCCACAACAGGGGTAACACTGAAGCTTTCTTT. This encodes CAHNRGNTEAFF.

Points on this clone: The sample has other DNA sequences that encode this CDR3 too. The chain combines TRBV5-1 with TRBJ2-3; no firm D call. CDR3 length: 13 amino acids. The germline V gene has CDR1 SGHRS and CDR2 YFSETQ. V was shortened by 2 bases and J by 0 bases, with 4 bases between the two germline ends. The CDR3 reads CASSLESTDTQYF. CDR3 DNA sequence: TGCGCCAGCAGCTTAGAGAGCACAGATACGCAGTATTTT.

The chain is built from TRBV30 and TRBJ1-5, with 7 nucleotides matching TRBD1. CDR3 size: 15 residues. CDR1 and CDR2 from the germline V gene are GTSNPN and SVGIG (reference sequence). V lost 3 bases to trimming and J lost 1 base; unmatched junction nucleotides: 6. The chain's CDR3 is CAWSLTGDSNQPQHF. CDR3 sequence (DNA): TGTGCCTGGAGCCTCACAGGGGACAGCAATCAGCCCCAGCATTTT.

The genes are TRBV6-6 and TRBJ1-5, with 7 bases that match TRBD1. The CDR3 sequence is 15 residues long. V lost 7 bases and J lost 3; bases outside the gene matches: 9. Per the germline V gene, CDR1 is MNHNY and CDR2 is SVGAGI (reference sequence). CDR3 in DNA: TGTGCCAGCATGCAGGACAGGTGGGACAATCAGCCCCAGCATTTT. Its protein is CASMQDRWDNQPQHF.

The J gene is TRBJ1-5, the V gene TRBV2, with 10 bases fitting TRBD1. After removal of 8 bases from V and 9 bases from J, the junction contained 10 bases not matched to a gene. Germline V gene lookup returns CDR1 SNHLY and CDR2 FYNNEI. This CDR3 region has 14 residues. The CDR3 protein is CASGGQGPGAPQHF. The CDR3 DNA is TGTGCCAGCGGGGGACAGGGGCCTGGAGCGCCCCAGCATTTT.

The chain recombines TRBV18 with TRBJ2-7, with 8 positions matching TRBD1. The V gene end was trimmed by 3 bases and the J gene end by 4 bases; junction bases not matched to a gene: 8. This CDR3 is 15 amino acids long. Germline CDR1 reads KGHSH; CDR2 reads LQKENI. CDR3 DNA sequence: TGTGCCAGCTCACCTCTCGACAGGGGAAGATACGAGCAGTACTTC. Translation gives CASSPLDRGRYEQYF.

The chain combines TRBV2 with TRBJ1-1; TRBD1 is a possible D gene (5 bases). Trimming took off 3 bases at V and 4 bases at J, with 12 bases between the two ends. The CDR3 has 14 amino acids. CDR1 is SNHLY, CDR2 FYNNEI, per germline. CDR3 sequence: CASSDQWRGTEAFF. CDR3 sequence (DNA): TGTGCCAGCAGTGACCAGTGGAGGGGCACTGAAGCTTTCTTT.